What follows is one T cell receptor beta chain and its context. Its specificity is unknown. The data are from a study of CXCR3-negative and CXCR3-positive naive CD8 T cells. General study findings and limits: The TRB CDR3s that CXCR3-positive naive cells carried were more hydrophobic than those of CXCR3-negative naive cells. For naive cells, CXCR3-negative and CXCR3-positive subsets had similar TRBV-TRBJ usage; for memory cells, usage differed. Similar levels of surface CD5 were seen between naive subsets; TCR strength was inferred from TRB CDR3 properties.

UMI-labeled TRB cDNA libraries were prepared by 5' RACE. TCRdb re-called the 5' RACE reads; one entry per CDR3 protein, DNA not given. The record lists 85,000 to 90,000 distinct CDR3 sequences, of which the ten most abundant hold roughly 0.8%. The CDR3 is made up of 14 amino acids. Germline values: CDR1 SGHRS, CDR2 YFSETQ. The CD45RO-CCR7+CD27+CD95- phenotype denoted naive CD8+ T cells. Source material: naive CXCR3+ CD8+ T cells from blood. Subset in this sample: CD45RO-CCR7+CD27+CD95- naive CD8+ T cells expressing CXCR3 (TNR3+). This receptor was taken from a human donor in good health. Some clones in this sample may be carry-over from other donors' samples. The chain links TRBV5-1 to TRBJ2-7; TCRdb's assignment of TRBD1 cannot be checked, as there is no DNA. CDR3 sequence: CASSGGQGPVEQYF.